The subject of this entry is one TCR beta chain. Antigen unknown. This sample is drawn from a study of shared clonotypes between healthy human individuals. Looking at the study overall: Researchers assigned three CD4 naive, three CD4 memory, two CD8 naive and one CD8 memory plate to each donor. Points from the study as a whole: Non-shared clonotypes had lower generation probabilities than those shared by all four donors. Naive subsets typically showed greater estimated richness than memory subsets.

The V gene end was trimmed by 0 bases and the J gene end by 5 bases; junction bases not matched to a gene: 5. There are 16 residues in the CDR3. Looked up from germline, CDR1 is LGHNA and CDR2 is YNFKEQ. Repertoires were generated with immunoSEQ multiplex PCR, while TCRdb's copy carries only in-frame clones and drops some. The table lists around 370,000 clones, around 96% of them singletons. The donors were adults (healthy and HIV-negative) with no recent acute infections or vaccinations. The V call is TRBV4-2, the J call TRBJ2-5; 11 bases line up with TRBD2. The sequenced sample was memory CD8+ T cells sorted from blood. Stated subset: CD45RO+ cells pooled with CCR7-negative TemRA cells. The receptor comes from a man aged 25-45 years in good health. CDR3 bases: TGTGCCAGCAGCCAAGAGCTAGCGGGAGGAGGGGAGACCCAGTACTTC. This codes for CASSQELAGGGETQYF.